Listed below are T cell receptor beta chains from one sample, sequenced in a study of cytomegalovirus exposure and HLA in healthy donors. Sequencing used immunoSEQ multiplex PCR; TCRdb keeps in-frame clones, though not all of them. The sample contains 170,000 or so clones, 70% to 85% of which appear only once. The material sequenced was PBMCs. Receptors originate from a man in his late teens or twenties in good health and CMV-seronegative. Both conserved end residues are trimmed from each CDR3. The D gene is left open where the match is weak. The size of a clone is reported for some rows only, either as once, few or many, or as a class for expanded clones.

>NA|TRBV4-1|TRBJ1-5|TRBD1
ASSPYYGQGIQPQH
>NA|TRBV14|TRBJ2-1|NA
ASSQDGRGEQF
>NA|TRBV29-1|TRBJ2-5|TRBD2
SGAGNQETQY
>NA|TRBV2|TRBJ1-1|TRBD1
ASSVGQGAAEAF
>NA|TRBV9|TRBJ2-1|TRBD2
ASSQGGRLDEQF
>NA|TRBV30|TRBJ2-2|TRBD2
AWSRSWRELAGELF
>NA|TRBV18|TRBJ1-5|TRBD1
ASYKSEGAALDQPQH
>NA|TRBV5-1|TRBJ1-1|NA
ASTMQGLQTEAF
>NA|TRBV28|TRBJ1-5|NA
ASRPTGKGMGNQPQH
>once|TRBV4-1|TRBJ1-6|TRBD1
ASSQGPGGASPLH
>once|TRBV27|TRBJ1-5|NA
ASSFLLASGVYNQPQH
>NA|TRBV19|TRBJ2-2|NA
ASSSGGQLTGELF
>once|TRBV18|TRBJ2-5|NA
ASSPPTAMKTQY
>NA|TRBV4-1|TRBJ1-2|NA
ASSQVGPANYGYT
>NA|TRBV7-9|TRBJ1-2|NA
ASGGDYGYT
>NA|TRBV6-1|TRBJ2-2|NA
ASSASSLGGDTGELF
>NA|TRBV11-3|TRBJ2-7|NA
ASSPRGSYEQY
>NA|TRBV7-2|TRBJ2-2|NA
ASSSTGGPGELF
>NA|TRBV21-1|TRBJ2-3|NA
AGTQPSTDTQY
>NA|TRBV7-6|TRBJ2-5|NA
ASSLEVTGETQY
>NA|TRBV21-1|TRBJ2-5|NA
ASSKEGTSGPPH
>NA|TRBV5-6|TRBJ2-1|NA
ASSQVQSQGNEQF
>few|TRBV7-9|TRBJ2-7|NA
ASSLVTEGDYEQY
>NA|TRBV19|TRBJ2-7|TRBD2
ASNSGRFDEQY
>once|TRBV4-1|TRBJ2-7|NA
ASSHVGGSEQY
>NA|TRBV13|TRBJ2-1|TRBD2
ASKLAGEQF
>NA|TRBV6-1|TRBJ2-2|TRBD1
ASSRQGAAGELF
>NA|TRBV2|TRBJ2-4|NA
ASYALAKNIQY
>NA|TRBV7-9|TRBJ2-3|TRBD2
AIPTSRLAENTDTQY
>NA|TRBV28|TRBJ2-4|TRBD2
ASSLGGDWSKNIQY
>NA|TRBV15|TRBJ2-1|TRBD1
ATSRERWAGGNEQF
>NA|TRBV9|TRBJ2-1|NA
ASSVGTQSYNEQF
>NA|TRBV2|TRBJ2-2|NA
ASQIQGELF
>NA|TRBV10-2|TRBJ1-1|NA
ASSGGGNTEAF
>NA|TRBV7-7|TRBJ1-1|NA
ASSLEPNTEAF
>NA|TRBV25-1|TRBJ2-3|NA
ASSDGGQSTDTQY
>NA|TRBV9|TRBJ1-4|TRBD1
ASSRGQGGEKLF
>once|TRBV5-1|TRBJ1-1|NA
ASNADRTEAF
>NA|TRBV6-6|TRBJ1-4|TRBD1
ASSYDREVGKLF
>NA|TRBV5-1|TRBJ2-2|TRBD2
ASSFSGGRGTGELF
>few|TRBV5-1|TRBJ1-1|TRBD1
ASSLGTGGTEAF
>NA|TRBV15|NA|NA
ATSSNSYEQY